The clone carrying this T cell receptor beta chain came up many times. The sample originates from a study of Graves' ophthalmopathy and Graves' hyperthyroidism. Germline V gene data show CDR1 as MNHNS and CDR2 as SASEGT. Unmatched junction bases numbered 9, after V lost 6 bases and J lost 1 base. This CDR3 comprises 15 residues. Amplification from RNA transcripts yielded the TCR beta CDR3 regions. RT-PCR with HTBI primers came first, then second-round multiplex PCR. TCRdb re-derived calls from the multiplex PCR reads in MiXCR, one entry per CDR3 protein. This table has a few hundred thousand distinct CDR3 sequences, around 20% appearing once.

The sequenced sample consisted of peripheral blood. This receptor was identified in a woman aged 18-30 years with stable Graves' hyperthyroidism. The chain combines TRBV6-1 with TRBJ2-7, with 7 bases fitting TRBD1. DNA for the CDR3: TGTGCCAGCAGCCGAGAGGGGGCCAGTTCCTACGAGCAGTACTTC. Translation: CASSREGASSYEQYF.